A selection of T cell receptor beta chains follows, all from one sample in a study of CD8+ T cells in alopecia areata. TCRdb's copy holds only in-frame clones and misses some; the assay was immunoSEQ multiplex PCR. The data hold more than 75,000 clones, with about two fifths observed a single time. Sequencing was done on a sample of CD4+ T cells sorted from blood. Every receptor here comes from a human donor with alopecia areata. Both conserved end residues are part of each CDR3. The D gene is left open where the match is weak. Clone sizes are given selectively: once, few, many, or a class where the clone is expanded.

NA	NA	TRBV7-2	TRBJ2-6	CASSSVTGANVLTF	TGTGCCAGCAGCTCTGTGACAGGGGCCAACGTCCTGACTTTC
NA	NA	TRBV11-2	TRBJ2-1	CASLSGSGWHEQFF	TGTGCCAGCCTCTCCGGTAGCGGATGGCATGAGCAGTTCTTC
NA	NA	TRBV7-9	TRBJ1-1	CASSLAQQGQAFF	TGTGCCAGCAGCTTAGCCCAACAGGGACAAGCTTTCTTT
TRBD1	NA	TRBV29-1	TRBJ1-2	CSVSQTGQGAFYGYTF	TGCAGCGTTTCTCAAACGGGACAGGGGGCCTTCTATGGCTACACCTTC
TRBD2	NA	TRBV5-1	TRBJ2-3	CASSIRLAGSTDTQYF	TGCGCCAGCAGCATACGACTAGCGGGGAGCACAGATACGCAGTATTTT
NA	NA	TRBV5-1	TRBJ2-7	CASSLWDNSYEQYF	TGCGCCAGCAGCTTGTGGGACAACTCCTACGAGCAGTACTTC
NA	NA	TRBV2	TRBJ1-5	CASSERGRQPQHF	TGTGCCAGCAGTGAGAGGGGACGGCAGCCCCAGCATTTT
TRBD1	once	TRBV4-3	TRBJ2-2	CASGPLDRTTNTGELFF	TGCGCCAGCGGCCCGCTGGACAGGACAACGAACACCGGGGAGCTGTTTTTT
TRBD1	few	TRBV7-2	TRBJ2-7	CASSLNPGTGFGEQYF	TGTGCCAGCAGCTTAAATCCCGGGACAGGGTTCGGCGAGCAGTACTTC
TRBD2	NA	TRBV9	TRBJ2-1	CASSAPSSGGNNEQFF	TGTGCCAGCAGCGCCCCTTCTAGCGGGGGAAACAATGAGCAGTTCTTC
NA	few	TRBV7-2	TRBJ2-2	CASSLVGPGSGGSTGELFF	TGTGCCAGCAGCTTAGTTGGTCCCGGGTCTGGGGGCAGCACCGGGGAGCTGTTTTTT
TRBD2	NA	TRBV25-1	TRBJ2-1	CASSKRTSGPSYNEQFF	TGTGCCAGCAGTAAGCGCACTAGCGGACCCTCCTACAATGAGCAGTTCTTC
TRBD1	NA	TRBV5-1	TRBJ1-2	CASSPTGDYGYTF	TGCGCCAGCAGCCCGACAGGGGACTATGGCTACACCTTC
NA	few	TRBV6-5	TRBJ2-2	CASSYDRSTGELFF	TGTGCCAGCAGTTACGACAGGAGCACCGGGGAGCTGTTTTTT
NA	NA	TRBV6-6	TRBJ2-7	CASTTRDGYEQYF	TGTGCCAGCACCACTCGGGACGGATACGAGCAGTACTTC
NA	few	TRBV2	TRBJ1-5	CASRGGQGNNQPQHF	TGTGCCAGCAGGGGGGGGCAGGGCAACAATCAGCCCCAGCATTTT
NA	few	TRBV10-3	TRBJ2-2	CAISYKGQNTGELFF	TGTGCCATCAGCTACAAAGGACAGAACACCGGGGAGCTGTTTTTT
NA	NA	TRBV6-6	TRBJ1-3	CASSSGLSGNTIYF	TGTGCCAGCAGTTCGGGCCTCTCTGGAAACACCATATATTTT
TRBD1	few	TRBV4-1	TRBJ2-7	CASSQKGRDRFGNEQYF	TGCGCCAGCAGCCAAAAGGGCAGGGACAGGTTTGGGAACGAGCAGTACTTC
NA	NA	TRBV28	TRBJ2-4	CASSLAAAKNIQYF	TGTGCCAGCAGTTTAGCGGCGGCCAAAAACATTCAGTACTTC
TRBD2	NA	TRBV29-1	TRBJ2-7	CSAQRDGGIYEQYF	TGCAGCGCCCAAAGGGACGGGGGGATCTACGAGCAGTACTTC
NA	few	TRBV5-4	TRBJ2-3	CASSLVSNTDTQYF	TGTGCCAGCAGCTTGGTCAGCAACACAGATACGCAGTATTTT
TRBD1	NA	TRBV5-1	TRBJ1-2	CASSEGQGGYGYTF	TGCGCCAGCAGCGAGGGACAGGGAGGCTATGGCTACACCTTC
TRBD1	once	TRBV7-2	TRBJ1-1	CASSLPSGGAFVNTEAFF	TGTGCCAGCAGCTTGCCCTCAGGGGGCGCGTTTGTGAACACTGAAGCTTTCTTT
TRBD1	NA	TRBV6-6	TRBJ2-5	CASGRRRTGKETQYF	TGTGCCAGCGGCAGACGAAGGACAGGGAAAGAGACCCAGTACTTC
NA	NA	TRBV5-6	TRBJ2-3	CASSQPSGPTVDTQYF	TGTGCCAGCAGCCAACCCAGCGGACCGACTGTAGATACGCAGTATTTT
NA	NA	TRBV30	TRBJ2-7	CAAGQGGGSYEQYF	TGTGCCGCCGGGCAGGGAGGGGGGTCCTACGAGCAGTACTTC
NA	many	TRBV18	TRBJ1-1	CASSPGEDTEAFF	TGTGCCAGCTCACCCGGTGAAGACACTGAAGCTTTCTTT
NA	NA	TRBV4-2	TRBJ2-7	CASSQDGTLTYEQYF	TGTGCCAGCAGCCAAGACGGGACCCTTACCTACGAGCAGTACTTC
TRBD1	few	TRBV9	TRBJ1-3	CASSGGGRTGNTIYF	TGTGCCAGCAGCGGAGGGGGCAGGACTGGAAACACCATATATTTT
TRBD1	NA	TRBV6-5	TRBJ1-1	CASSSGTGDTEAFF	TGTGCCAGCAGTTCCGGGACAGGAGACACTGAAGCTTTCTTT
NA	NA	TRBV10-2	TRBJ2-6	CASSRQDSGANVLTF	TGCGCCAGCAGTCGACAGGACTCTGGGGCCAACGTCCTGACTTTC
NA	NA	TRBV30	TRBJ1-2	CAWSVRGSLIPNYGYTF	TGTGCCTGGAGTGTACGTGGCAGCTTAATACCTAACTATGGCTACACCTTC
TRBD2	NA	TRBV27	TRBJ2-7	CASRRTSISEQYF	TGTGCCAGCAGACGGACTAGCATAAGCGAGCAGTACTTC
TRBD1	NA	TRBV7-9	TRBJ2-7	CASSPTGVGEQYF	TGTGCCAGCAGCCCCACAGGGGTTGGTGAGCAGTACTTC
NA	few	TRBV27	TRBJ2-5	CASRRYQETQYF	TGTGCCAGCAGACGGTACCAAGAGACCCAGTACTTC
TRBD1	NA	TRBV30	TRBJ1-5	CAWSTGANQPQHF	TGTGCCTGGAGCACAGGGGCCAATCAGCCCCAGCATTTT
NA	few	TRBV6-6	TRBJ2-2	CASSYQSNTGELFF	TGTGCCAGCAGTTACCAGAGTAACACCGGGGAGCTGTTTTTT
NA	medium-sized	TRBV7-2	TRBJ1-5	CASSLVRGRSNQPQHF	TGTGCCAGCAGCTTAGTGAGGGGCCGAAGCAATCAGCCCCAGCATTTT
NA	NA	TRBV4-2	TRBJ2-3	CASSQDGTQETDTQYF	TGTGCCAGCAGCCAAGATGGGACCCAAGAAACAGATACGCAGTATTTT
NA	NA	TRBV9	TRBJ2-6	CASSTRVSGANVLTF	TGTGCCAGCAGCACCCGGGTTTCCGGGGCCAACGTCCTGACTTTC
NA	few	TRBV29-1	TRBJ2-1	CSVQGNSEQFF	TGCAGCGTTCAAGGGAATTCTGAGCAGTTCTTC
TRBD1	NA	TRBV9	TRBJ1-1	CASSVEQGAEAFF	TGTGCCAGCAGCGTAGAACAGGGGGCTGAAGCTTTCTTT
NA	NA	TRBV28	TRBJ2-5	CASSLFEAGEETQYF	TGTGCCAGCAGTTTATTTGAGGCAGGCGAAGAGACCCAGTACTTC
NA	NA	TRBV19	TRBJ1-5	CASSITGGDQPQHF	TGTGCCAGTAGTATCACGGGGGGCGATCAGCCCCAGCATTTT
TRBD1	few	TRBV10-1	TRBJ2-4	CASSKTGGNIQYF	TGCGCCAGCAGTAAGACAGGGGGAAACATTCAGTACTTC
NA	NA	TRBV2	TRBJ2-7	CASKGGASNEQYF	TGTGCCAGCAAGGGCGGGGCCTCCAACGAGCAGTACTTC
NA	NA	TRBV27	TRBJ2-3	CASSSTRATDTQYF	TGTGCCAGCAGTTCCACACGGGCCACGGATACGCAGTATTTT
NA	few	TRBV4-2	TRBJ2-2	CASSQSPPNTGELFF	TGTGCCAGCAGCCAGTCCCCCCCGAACACCGGGGAGCTGTTTTTT
NA	few	TRBV5-1	TRBJ2-7	CASSHWNGGSEQYF	TGCGCCAGCTCACATTGGAATGGGGGATCCGAGCAGTACTTC
NA	NA	TRBV27	TRBJ1-6	CASSLLQNNSPLHF	TGTGCCAGCAGTTTGCTACAGAATAATTCACCCCTCCACTTT
TRBD1	NA	TRBV30	TRBJ2-7	CAWRDRGGYEQYF	TGTGCCTGGAGGGACAGGGGCGGCTACGAGCAGTACTTC
TRBD2	NA	TRBV28	TRBJ2-5	CASSLRTSGSETQYF	TGTGCCAGCAGTCTCCGGACTAGTGGGTCGGAGACCCAGTACTTC
NA	few	TRBV5-6	TRBJ1-1	CASSLDGRPVGAFF	TGTGCCAGCAGCTTGGATGGACGCCCCGTTGGAGCTTTCTTT
NA	NA	TRBV7-8	TRBJ2-3	CASSLRDTQYF	TGTGCCAGCAGCTTAAGAGATACGCAGTATTTT